This T cell receptor beta chain was found in a study of beta chain features in type 1 diabetes. Expressed TCRB transcripts got sequenced, as all isolated RNA was reverse transcribed. The repertoire was sequenced with immunoSEQ multiplex PCR; TCRdb's copy has only in-frame clones and lacks some. This sample has under 400,000 clones; around 15% occur once, and the top ten carry 6.7%. Germline CDR1 reads SGHTA; CDR2 reads FQGNSA. The CDR3 is made up of 10 amino acids. The V end was cut by 0 bases, the J end by 7 bases, with 0 bases between. V and J are TRBV7-2 and TRBJ1-1; no definite D call. This receptor was obtained from a man younger than 45 in good health. The specimen sequenced was central memory CD4+ T cells from blood. CDR3 coding DNA: TGTGCCAGCAGCTTAGCTGAAGCTTTCTTT. Its protein is CASSLAEAFF. Variable domain in full (rest from reference TRBV7-2 and TRBJ1-1): GAGVSQSPSNKVTEKGKDVELRCDPISGHTALYWYRQSLGQGLEFLIYFQGNSAPDKSGLPSDRFSAERTGGSVSTLTIQRTQQEDSAVYLCASSLAEAFFGQGTRLTVV.